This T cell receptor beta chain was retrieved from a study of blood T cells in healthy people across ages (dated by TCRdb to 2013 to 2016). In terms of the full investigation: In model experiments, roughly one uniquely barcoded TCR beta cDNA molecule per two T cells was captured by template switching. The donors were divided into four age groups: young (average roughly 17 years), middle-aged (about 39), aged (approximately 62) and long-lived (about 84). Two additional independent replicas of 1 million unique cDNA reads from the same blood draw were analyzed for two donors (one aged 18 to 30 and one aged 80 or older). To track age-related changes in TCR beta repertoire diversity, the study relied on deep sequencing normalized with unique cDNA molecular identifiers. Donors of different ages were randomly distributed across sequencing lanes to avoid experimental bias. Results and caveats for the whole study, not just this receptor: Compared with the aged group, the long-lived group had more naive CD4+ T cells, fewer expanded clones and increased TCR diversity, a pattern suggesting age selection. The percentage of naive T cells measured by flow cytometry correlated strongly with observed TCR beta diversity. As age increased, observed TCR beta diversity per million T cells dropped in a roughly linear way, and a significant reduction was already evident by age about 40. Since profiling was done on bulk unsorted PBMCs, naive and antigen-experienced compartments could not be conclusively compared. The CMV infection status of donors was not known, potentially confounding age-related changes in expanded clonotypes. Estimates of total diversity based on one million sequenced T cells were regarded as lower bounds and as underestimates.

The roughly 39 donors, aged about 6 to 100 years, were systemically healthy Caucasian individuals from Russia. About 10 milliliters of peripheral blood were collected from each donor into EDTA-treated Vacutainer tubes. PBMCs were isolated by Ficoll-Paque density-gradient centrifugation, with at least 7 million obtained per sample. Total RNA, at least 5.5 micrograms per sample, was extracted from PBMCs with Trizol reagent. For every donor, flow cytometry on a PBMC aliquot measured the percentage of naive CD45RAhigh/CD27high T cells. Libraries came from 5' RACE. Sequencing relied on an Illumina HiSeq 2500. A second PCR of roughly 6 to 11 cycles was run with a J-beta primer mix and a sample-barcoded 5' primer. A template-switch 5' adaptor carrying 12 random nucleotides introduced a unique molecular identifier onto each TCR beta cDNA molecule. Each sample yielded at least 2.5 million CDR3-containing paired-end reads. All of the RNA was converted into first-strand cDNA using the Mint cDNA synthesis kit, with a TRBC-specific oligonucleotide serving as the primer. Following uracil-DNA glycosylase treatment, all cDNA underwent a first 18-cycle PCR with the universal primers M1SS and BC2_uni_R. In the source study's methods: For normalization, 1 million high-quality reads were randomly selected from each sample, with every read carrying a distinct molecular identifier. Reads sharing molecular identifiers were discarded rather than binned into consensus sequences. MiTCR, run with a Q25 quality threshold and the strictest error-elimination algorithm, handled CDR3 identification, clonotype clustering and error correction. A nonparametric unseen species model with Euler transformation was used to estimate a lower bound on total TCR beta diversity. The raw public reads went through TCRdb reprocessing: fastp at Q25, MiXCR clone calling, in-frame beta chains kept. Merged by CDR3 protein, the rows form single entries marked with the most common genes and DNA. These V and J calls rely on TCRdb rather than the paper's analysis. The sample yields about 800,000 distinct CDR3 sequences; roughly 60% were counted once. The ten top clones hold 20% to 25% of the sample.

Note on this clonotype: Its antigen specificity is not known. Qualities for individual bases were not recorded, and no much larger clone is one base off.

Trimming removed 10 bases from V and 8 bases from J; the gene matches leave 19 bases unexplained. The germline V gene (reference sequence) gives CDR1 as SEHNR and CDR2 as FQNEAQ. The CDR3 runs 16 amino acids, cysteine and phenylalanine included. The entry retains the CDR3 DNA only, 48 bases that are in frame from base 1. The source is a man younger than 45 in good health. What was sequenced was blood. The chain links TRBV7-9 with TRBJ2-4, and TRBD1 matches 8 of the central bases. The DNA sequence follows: TGTGCCATCGCGACAGGGGCGGAACAGCAAAGGGACATTCAGTACTTC. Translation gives CAIATGAEQQRDIQYF.